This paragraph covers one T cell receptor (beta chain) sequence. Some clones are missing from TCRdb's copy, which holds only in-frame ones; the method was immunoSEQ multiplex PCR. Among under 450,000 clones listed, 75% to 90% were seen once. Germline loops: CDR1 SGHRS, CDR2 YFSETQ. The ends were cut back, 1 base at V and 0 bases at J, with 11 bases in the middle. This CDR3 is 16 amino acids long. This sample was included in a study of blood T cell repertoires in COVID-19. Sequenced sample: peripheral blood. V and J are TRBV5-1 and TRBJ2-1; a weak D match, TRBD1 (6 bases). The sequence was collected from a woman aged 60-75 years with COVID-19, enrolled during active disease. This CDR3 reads CASSLTGSYSYNEQFF. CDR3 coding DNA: TGCGCCAGCAGCTTGACAGGGTCTTACTCCTACAATGAGCAGTTCTTC. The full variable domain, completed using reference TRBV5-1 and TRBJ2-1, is KAGVTQTPRYLIKTRGQQVTLSCSPISGHRSVSWYQQTPGQGLQFLFEYFSETQRNKGNFPGRFSGRQFSNSRSEMNVSTLELGDSALYLCASSLTGSYSYNEQFFGPGTRLTVL.